What follows are 27 T cell receptor beta chains derived from one specimen sequenced in a study of blood T cell repertoires in COVID-19. Data came from immunoSEQ multiplex PCR; TCRdb stores just in-frame clones and leaves some out. The table has more than 100,000 clones, 70% to 90% seen once; the top ten hold approximately 3.3%. Sequencing was carried out using peripheral blood. These receptor sequences come from a woman between 55 and 75 years old with acute or convalescent COVID-19.

This chain uses TRBV29-1 with TRBJ2-7; 10 bases are shared with TRBD1. The germline V gene has CDR1 SQVTM and CDR2 ANQGSEA. V lost 7 bases and J lost 6; bases outside the gene matches: 9. CDR3 size: 13 residues. The CDR3 nucleotides are TGCAGCGCAGTCCCGGGACAGGGGCGCGAGCAGTACTTC. Amino acid sequence: CSAVPGQGREQYF.

The chain has TRBV11-3 and TRBJ2-1, with 9 nucleotides matching TRBD2. V lost 4 bases and J lost 8; bases outside the gene matches: 9. Germline CDR1 reads SGHNT; CDR2 reads YENEEA. This CDR3 contains 15 residues. The CDR3 protein is CASSSLAGVRDEQFF. The DNA of the CDR3 is TGTGCCAGCAGCTCATTAGCGGGAGTAAGGGATGAGCAGTTCTTC.

The V call is TRBV28, the J call TRBJ1-5; TRBD1 aligns across 7 bases. The CDR3 covers 13 residues. Germline CDR1 MDHEN, CDR2 SYDVKM. V shed 6 bases, J shed 3 bases, and the junction held 2 bases outside the gene matches. CDR3 sequence: CASRQGTNQPQHF. CDR3 DNA sequence: TGTGCCAGCAGACAGGGGACCAATCAGCCCCAGCATTTT.

J is TRBJ1-4 and V is TRBV14; tentatively, D is TRBD1 (6 bases). Trimming shortened V by 4 bases and J by 2 bases, and 17 bases separated the two germline ends. Germline CDR1 is SGHDN and CDR2 is FVKESK. This CDR3 has 17 amino acids. DNA of the CDR3: TGTGCCAGCAGCCTACAGGGCGGACTCGAGACTAATGAAAAACTGTTTTTT. Its protein is CASSLQGGLETNEKLFF.

This clone was recorded once. V usage is TRBV2 and J usage is TRBJ1-1, with 9 bases identical to TRBD1. This CDR3 has 14 residues. Germline CDR1 reads SNHLY; CDR2 reads FYNNEI. With V trimmed by 7 bases and J by 3 bases, 6 bases remained unmatched. In nucleotides, the CDR3 is TGTGCCAGCACCACTGACAGGGGGGACACTGAAGCTTTCTTT. This gives the protein CASTTDRGDTEAFF.

The chain is built from TRBV11-2 and TRBJ2-7; D possibly corresponds to TRBD2 (5 bases). CDR3 size: 15 residues. Germline V gene sequence: CDR1 SGHAT, CDR2 FQNNGV. V lost 1 base and J lost 1, with 11 bases in between. The CDR3 nucleotides read TGTGCCAGCAGCTTAGCAGCGGAGAGTTCCTACGAGCAGTACTTC. Encoded protein: CASSLAAESSYEQYF.

This chain connects TRBV15 to TRBJ1-2, with D maybe TRBD1 (6 bases). CDR1 LNHNV and CDR2 YYDKDF come from the germline V gene (reference sequence). The CDR3 has 14 amino acids. Between the trimmed V and J ends, which lost 1 base and 8 bases, there was a span of 14 bases. CDR3 region: CATSRGQGIDGYTF. The CDR3 coding sequence is TGTGCCACCAGCAGAGGGCAGGGGATCGACGGCTACACCTTC. The complete variable domain, with remaining parts taken from reference TRBV15 and TRBJ1-2, reads DAMVIQNPRYQVTQFGKPVTLSCSQTLNHNVMYWYQQKSSQAPKLLFHYYDKDFNNEADTPDNFQSRRPNTSFCFLDIRSPGLGDTAMYLCATSRGQGIDGYTFGSGTRLTVV.

This chain joins TRBV27 and TRBJ2-7, with 8 bases matching TRBD2. Trimming at V came to 3 bases and at J to 2 bases, leaving 6 bases not matched to a gene. The CDR3 has 15 residues. Per the germline V gene, CDR1 is MNHEY and CDR2 is SMNVEV (reference sequence). CDR3 in amino acids: CASSFSGTRPYEQYV. In DNA, the CDR3 is TGTGCCAGCAGTTTCTCGGGGACTAGACCCTACGAGCAGTACGTC.

The chain couples TRBV7-2 to TRBJ2-3; 7 bases agree with TRBD1. Germline-derived CDR1 and CDR2 are SGHTA and FQGNSA. The CDR3 consists of 16 residues. Trimming took 4 bases from V and 4 from J; bases not matched to a gene: 11. Written as DNA, the CDR3 is TGTGCCAGCAGCTCCCGGACAGGAAAGGGCCCAGATACGCAGTATTTT. It yields the protein CASSSRTGKGPDTQYF.

This chain connects TRBV6-6 to TRBJ1-2; TRBD1 agrees at 8 bases. Germline loops: CDR1 MNHNY, CDR2 SVGAGI (reference sequence). V lost 2 bases, J lost 8 bases, and 10 bases stayed unmatched. The CDR3 spans 15 residues. CDR3 sequence: CASSYGPRTGRGYTF. The CDR3 DNA reads as TGTGCCAGCAGTTACGGGCCTCGGACAGGGCGAGGCTACACCTTC.

This rearrangement joins TRBV5-8 to TRBJ1-4; D remains unclear. V lost 2 bases, J lost 5 bases, and 16 bases lay in between. The CDR3 covers 16 residues. CDR1 SGHTS and CDR2 YDEGEE come from the germline V gene. For the CDR3, the DNA is TGTGCCAGCAGCTTAGGCCAACAGTTATTAAATGAAAAACTGTTTTTT. Residues: CASSLGQQLLNEKLFF.

The chain combines TRBV4-1 with TRBJ1-4; unclear D gene. The length of the CDR3 is 17 residues. Germline CDR1 reads MGHRA; CDR2 reads YSYEKL. V lost 5 bases and J 4 bases, leaving 20 bases between the germline ends. The CDR3 protein is CASSDLAGNSLNEKLFF. The CDR3, as DNA: TGCGCCAGCAGCGATCTGGCGGGGAACAGTCTTAATGAAAAACTGTTTTTT.

V gene TRBV28 combines with J gene TRBJ1-2; no reliable D call. Germline loops: CDR1 MDHEN, CDR2 SYDVKM. The CDR3 is 13 amino acids. Trimming removed 4 bases from V and 2 bases from J, with 8 bases in between. The CDR3 sequence: CASSWRANYGYTF. The CDR3 DNA sequence: TGTGCCAGCAGTTGGAGGGCGAACTATGGCTACACCTTC.

The sample holds a few counts of this clone. V and J are TRBV5-6 and TRBJ2-5, with a possible D match to TRBD2 (5 bases). Germline lookup yields CDR1 SGHDT and CDR2 YYEEEE. The ends were cut back, 1 base at V and 2 bases at J, with 9 bases in the middle. CDR3 length equals 14 residues. CDR3 in amino acids: CASSLTRPQETQYF. CDR3 in DNA: TGTGCCAGCAGCTTGACTAGACCACAAGAGACCCAGTACTTC.

The rearrangement links TRBV19 to TRBJ1-5; 7 nucleotides agree with TRBD1. This CDR3 has 14 residues. CDR1 is LNHDA, CDR2 SQIVND, per germline (reference sequence). V shed 10 bases, J shed 6 bases, and the junction held 12 bases outside the gene matches. The DNA of the CDR3 is TGTGCCACCACGTGGCAGGGGGGTGCTCAGCCCCAGCATTTT. It specifies CATTWQGGAQPQHF.

The CDR3 region has the DNA TGTGCCAGCAGTTATCAGACAGGGAAGGGCTACACCTTC. This translates into CASSYQTGKGYTF. V usage is TRBV28 and J usage is TRBJ1-2, with 7 bases fitting TRBD1. The CDR3 has 13 amino acids. The V gene end was trimmed by 4 bases and the J gene end by 8 bases; junction bases not matched to a gene: 7. Germline-derived CDR1 and CDR2 are MDHEN and SYDVKM.

CDR3 nucleotides: TGTGCCAGCAGACAGGGCCCGAACACCGGGGAGCTGTTTTTT. Residues: CASRQGPNTGELFF. The rearrangement uses TRBV28 and TRBJ2-2; weak D call: TRBD1 (6 bases). The CDR3 runs 14 residues. Germline values: CDR1 MDHEN, CDR2 SYDVKM. V was shortened by 6 bases and J by 0 bases, with 8 bases between the two germline ends.

This clone was seen a single time. The rearrangement uses TRBV7-9 and TRBJ2-3, with 11 positions matching TRBD1. This CDR3 spans 16 amino acids. Germline assignment: CDR1 SEHNR and CDR2 FQNEAQ (reference sequence). V gave up 5 bases and J gave up 2 bases; unmatched junction bases: 6. The CDR3 reads CASSPPGQGATDTQYF. CDR3 nucleotides: TGTGCCAGCAGCCCACCTGGACAGGGGGCCACAGATACGCAGTATTTT.

The rearrangement uses TRBV6-5 and TRBJ1-1; possible D gene TRBD1, 5 bases. V shed 7 bases and J shed 3 bases, with 6 bases lying between them. The CDR3 length is 11 residues. CDR1 and CDR2 from the germline V gene are MNHEY and SVGAGI. The CDR3 here is CASTGDTEAFF. Here the CDR3 DNA reads TGTGCCAGCACGGGGGACACTGAAGCTTTCTTT.

This chain uses TRBV12-3 or TRBV12-4 with TRBJ2-2; D is unclear. The CDR3 has 11 residues. V lost 5 bases and J 4 bases, leaving 2 bases between the germline ends. This chain's CDR3 is CASSRTGELFF. CDR3 in DNA: TGTGCCAGCAGTCGCACCGGGGAGCTGTTTTTT.

CDR3 DNA sequence: TGTGCCAGCATGAAGGAGGCGGGCGAGCAGTACGTC. Protein product: CASMKEAGEQYV. The genes are TRBV2 and TRBJ2-7; weak D call: TRBD2 (5 bases). The germline CDR1 and CDR2 sequences are SNHLY and FYNNEI. With 7 bases removed from V and 6 bases from J, the gap between germline ends came to 13 bases. CDR3 length: 12 amino acids.

The genes are TRBV3-1 (or the pseudogene TRBV3-2) and TRBJ1-1, with D possibly being TRBD1 (5 bases). Deletions cut 5 bases from V and 1 base from J, with 11 bases between. This CDR3 is built from 14 residues. Germline V gene sequence: CDR1 LGHDT, CDR2 YNNKEL (reference sequence). The CDR3 DNA sequence: TGTGCCAGCAGCTTTCTGGACACGAACACTGAAGCTTTCTTT. It codes for CASSFLDTNTEAFF.

The chain has TRBV13 and TRBJ1-2; weak D call: TRBD1 (5 bases). The germline V and J ends were trimmed by 5 bases and 5 bases, with 9 bases remaining between them. Germline assignment: CDR1 PRHDT and CDR2 FYEKMQ (reference sequence). The CDR3 loop spans 12 amino acids. CDR3 loop: CASSHRPYGYTF. The CDR3 DNA sequence: TGTGCCAGCAGCCACAGGCCTTATGGCTACACCTTC.

J is TRBJ1-3 and V is TRBV7-8, with TRBD1 identical over 8 bases. There are 16 residues in the CDR3. Germline V gene data show CDR1 as SGHVS and CDR2 as FQNEAQ. After removal of 3 bases from V and 3 bases from J, the junction contained 7 bases not matched to a gene. The CDR3 spells CASSLGSGGGGNTIYF. The CDR3 DNA reads as TGTGCCAGCAGCTTGGGATCAGGGGGCGGTGGAAACACCATATATTTT.

This clone was recorded once. The chain couples TRBV3-1 (or the pseudogene TRBV3-2) to TRBJ1-1; D not resolved. The ends were cut back, 1 base at V and 5 bases at J, with 17 bases in the middle. The germline CDR1 and CDR2 sequences are LGHDT and YNNKEL (reference sequence). The CDR3 is 16 amino acids. The DNA for the CDR3 is TGTGCCAGCAGCCAAGGGAGGCAGGCGTGGAGGACTGAAGCTTTCTTT. This gives the protein CASSQGRQAWRTEAFF.

This clone was counted a few times. The rearrangement links TRBV18 to TRBJ2-5; 13 bases line up with TRBD2. CDR1 is KGHSH, CDR2 LQKENI, per germline. This CDR3 is 14 amino acids long. J was trimmed by 8 bases and V by 6 bases; bases with no gene match: 6. For the CDR3, the DNA is TGTGCCAGCTCGGCCGGACTAGCGGGAGCAACCCAGTACTTC. It specifies CASSAGLAGATQYF.

For the CDR3, the DNA is TGTGCCAGCAGCGTAAAACCACAGGGAGGGGAAAAACTGTTTTTT. Translating gives CASSVKPQGGEKLFF. V gene TRBV9 combines with J gene TRBJ1-4; D possibly corresponds to TRBD1 (6 bases). V lost 1 base and J 8 bases, leaving 15 bases between the germline ends. There are 15 residues in the CDR3. Germline-derived CDR1 and CDR2 are SGDLS and YYNGEE.